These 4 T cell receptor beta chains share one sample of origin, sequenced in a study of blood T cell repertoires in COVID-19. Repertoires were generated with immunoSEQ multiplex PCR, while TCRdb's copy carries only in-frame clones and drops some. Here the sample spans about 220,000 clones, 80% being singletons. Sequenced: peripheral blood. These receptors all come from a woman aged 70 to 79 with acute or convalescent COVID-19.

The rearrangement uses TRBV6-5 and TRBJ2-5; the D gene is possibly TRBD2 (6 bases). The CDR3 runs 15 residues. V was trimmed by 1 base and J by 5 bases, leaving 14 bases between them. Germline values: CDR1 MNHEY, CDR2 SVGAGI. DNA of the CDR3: TGTGCCAGCAGTTACTTCGGTGGCGGGACCGAGACCCAGTACTTC. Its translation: CASSYFGGGTETQYF.

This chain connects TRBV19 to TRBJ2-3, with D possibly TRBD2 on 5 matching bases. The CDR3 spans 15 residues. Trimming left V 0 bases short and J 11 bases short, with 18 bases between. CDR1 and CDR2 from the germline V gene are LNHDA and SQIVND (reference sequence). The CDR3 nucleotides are TGTGCCAGTAGTATAGATAGAGGAGGCGGAACGGTGCAGTATTTT. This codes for CASSIDRGGGTVQYF.

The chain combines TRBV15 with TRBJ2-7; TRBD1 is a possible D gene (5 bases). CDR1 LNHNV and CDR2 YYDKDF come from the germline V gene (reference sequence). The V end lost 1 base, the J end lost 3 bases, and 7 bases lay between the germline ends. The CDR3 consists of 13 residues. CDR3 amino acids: CATSRVRDYEQYF. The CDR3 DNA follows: TGTGCCACCAGCAGAGTCAGGGACTACGAGCAGTACTTC.

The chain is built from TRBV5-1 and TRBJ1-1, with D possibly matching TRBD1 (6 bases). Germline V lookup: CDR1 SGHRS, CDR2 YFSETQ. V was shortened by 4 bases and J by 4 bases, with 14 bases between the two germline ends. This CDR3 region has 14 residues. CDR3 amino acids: CASSLGGDLTEAFF. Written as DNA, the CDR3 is TGCGCCAGCAGCCTAGGGGGGGATCTCACTGAAGCTTTCTTT.